This T cell receptor beta chain was identified in a study of T cells in Graves' hyperthyroidism and ophthalmopathy (dated by TCRdb to between 2017 and 2020). About the investigation overall: Peripheral blood samples were taken at the time of initial diagnosis, prior to any treatment. The approximately 100 discovery patients were divided at random into training and test sets in a 7:3 ratio. To identify TCR V-J signatures that set the groups apart, the researchers used a discovery cohort of more than 95 patients, made up of 40 to 45 with Graves' ophthalmopathy and some 60 with stable Graves' hyperthyroidism. After blood sampling, hyperthyroidism patients were treated with methimazole at a starting dose of 30 mg daily, and ophthalmopathy patients were treated with high-dose intravenous methylprednisolone. The study also compared thyroid tissue and blood T-cell repertoires from a handful of Graves' hyperthyroidism patients. According to the paper, TCR Vbeta CDR3 sequencing was carried out on over 130 peripheral blood samples, which came from 40 to 45 ophthalmopathy, 70 to 80 hyperthyroidism and roughly 17 progressor patients. Prospective prediction of ophthalmopathy was tested in an independent validation cohort of fewer than 20 hyperthyroidism patients and 15 to 17 patients who later progressed to ophthalmopathy.

Graves' hyperthyroidism was defined as stable when no progression to ophthalmopathy occurred over 18 months of follow-up. Hyperthyroidism patients were newly diagnosed, had a disease duration of under 2 months, and were aged 18 to 65 years. Any patient with an uncontrolled infection, another autoimmune disease, pregnancy or lactation was excluded. Diagnoses were based on clinical symptoms, serum thyroxine and TRAb, thyroid ultrasound and orbital computed tomography. Ficoll-Paque density gradient centrifugation was used to isolate PBMCs from approximately 10 ml of fresh peripheral blood. Total RNA was extracted using Trizol reagent, and RNA quality was assessed on an Agilent 2100 Bioanalyzer. Amplification of TCR beta CDR3 regions was carried out from RNA transcripts. The TCR CDR3 was subjected to a first round of RT-PCR using the HTBI primer set and the Qiagen OneStep RT-PCR kit. The libraries were constructed in a second round of multiplex PCR and then size-selected and purified. Libraries were sequenced paired-end with 100 bp reads on an Illumina HiSeq2000. Per the source publication's procedure: Raw data were processed with SOAPnuke, discarding reads with adapters, uncalled bases, mean Phred below 15, or no exact constant-primer or identifier match. COPE v1.2.5 was used to merge high-quality paired reads, and clonotypes were defined as unique nucleotide sequences. MiTCR v1.1 was used to align clonotypes to the IMGT TRBV, TRBD and TRBJ reference segments. Only V-J combinations with frequency above 0.0001, covering 99.2% of repertoires, were analysed. A TCS score was defined as the ratio of F50 (clonal expansion) to E x V (chaos), with BLOSUM62-based TCRdist applied between CDR3 peptides within each V-J. Welch's t-statistics and random forest reduced roughly 500 V-J features to around 14, which were used in a naive Bayes classifier (R e1071). The public reads were reprocessed in TCRdb via fastp at Q25 and MiXCR, keeping in-frame beta chains. Here each entry gathers all rows of one CDR3 protein and keeps the most common genes and DNA. The V and J calls follow TCRdb's processing rather than the paper's. This sample holds 300,000 to 400,000 distinct CDR3 sequences; about 14% were observed only once. The ten largest account for 9.5% to 12% of the sample.

This clonotype has ten or more counts. Its specific antigen is unknown. No much larger clone is present one base from it, and per-base qualities are unavailable. Study-level results and caveats: Sample size was not statistically predetermined, and investigators were not blinded to group allocation. Blood samples also contained most of the expanded thyroid clonotypes (frequency above 0.001), which suggests that blood repertoires may reflect thyroid immune responses. In validation, the model predicted progression to ophthalmopathy a median of 6.5 months before onset, with roughly 70% sensitivity and roughly 73% specificity. In cross-validation, a model built on a 13 V-J signature told ophthalmopathy apart from stable hyperthyroidism with 87.88% sensitivity and 81% to 82% specificity, and in testing the same model reached 80%/75%.

Germline trimming amounts to 5 bases on V and 8 bases on J, with 8 as the count of junction bases outside the gene matches. The CDR3 covers 13 residues, taking in both the cysteine and the phenylalanine. Just the 39-base CDR3 DNA is kept, in frame starting at base 1. The sequence joins TRBV12-3 or TRBV12-4 to TRBJ1-1, with 7 bases matching TRBD1. Sequenced: blood. This TCR derives from a woman aged 55-69 years with Graves' hyperthyroidism. At the DNA level, the sequence is TGTGCCAGCAGTCCACGGTGGGGACAGGAAGCTTTCTTT. The encoded protein is CASSPRWGQEAFF.